Shown below are 16 T cell receptor beta chains from a single sample sequenced in a study of T cell responses to AZD1222 COVID-19 vaccine. Only in-frame clones appear in the TCRdb table, and some are missing; sequencing was by immunoSEQ multiplex PCR. This table holds roughly 120,000 clones, around 90% found once. The starting material was peripheral blood, obtained on day 0 of AZD1222 vaccination. Receptors were obtained from an adult in good health.

This clone has just one count. V usage is TRBV7-9 and J usage is TRBJ2-1; possible D gene TRBD1, 6 bases. Trimming pared 8 bases from V and 1 base from J, leaving 15 bases between. The CDR3 extends over 15 amino acids. Germline CDR1 SEHNR, CDR2 FQNEAQ (reference sequence). CDR3 protein: CASGKQGTSYNEQFF. Written as DNA, the CDR3 is TGTGCCAGCGGCAAACAGGGCACTTCCTACAATGAGCAGTTCTTC.

The rearrangement links TRBV6-4 to TRBJ2-2, with 9 bases aligning to TRBD2. J gave up 1 base and V 7 bases, and 7 bases lay outside the gene matches. Germline CDR1 and CDR2: MRHNA and SNTAGT. This CDR3 is built from 16 residues. CDR3 bases: TGTGCCAGCACCGAATTAGCGGGAGTGAACACCGGGGAGCTGTTTTTT. It is translated as CASTELAGVNTGELFF.

This clone was seen once. The chain employs TRBV6-5 and TRBJ1-3; D is perhaps TRBD1 (6 bases). Per germline, CDR1 MNHEY and CDR2 SVGAGI. This CDR3 spans 16 amino acids. The V and J ends lost 4 bases and 3 bases respectively, with 16 bases between them. CDR3 coding DNA: TGTGCCAGCAGTTTAGCCTCCGGGACAAGTGGAAACACCATATATTTT. Its protein product is CASSLASGTSGNTIYF.

The rearrangement joins TRBV5-6 to TRBJ2-1; 9 bases fit TRBD2. With V trimmed by 4 bases and J by 6 bases, 8 bases remained unmatched. The V gene's germline CDR1 is SGHDT and CDR2 YYEEEE. The CDR3 totals 15 residues. CDR3 bases: TGTGCCAGCAGCCCCCTGCGGGAGGGGCGCAATGAGCAGTTCTTC. It specifies CASSPLREGRNEQFF.

The chain employs TRBV9 and TRBJ2-7, with 7 bases identical to TRBD2. Germline V CDR1 and CDR2: SGDLS, YYNGEE. Germline trimming cut 3 bases from V and 5 bases from J; bases unmatched to any gene: 20. This CDR3 contains 18 residues. CDR3 amino acids: CASSASRIGGGSVHEQYF. In nucleotides, the CDR3 is TGTGCCAGCAGCGCCAGTAGAATCGGAGGCGGGAGTGTTCACGAGCAGTACTTC.

CDR3 nucleotide sequence: TGCGCCAGCAGCTACCAGCGGGTGGCGTCCGGGGAGCTGTTTTTT. It yields the protein CASSYQRVASGELFF. V gene TRBV5-1 combines with J gene TRBJ2-2, with D maybe TRBD2 (6 bases). The germline CDR1 and CDR2 sequences are SGHRS and YFSETQ. This CDR3 region has 15 residues. V lost 3 bases and J lost 6, with 15 bases in between.

J is TRBJ2-5 and V is TRBV6-5; 12 nucleotides align to TRBD2. Germline V lookup: CDR1 MNHEY, CDR2 SVGAGI. The CDR3 has 15 residues. J gave up 1 base and V 6 bases, and 3 bases lay outside the gene matches. The CDR3, as DNA: TGTGCCAGCAGCCTAGCGGGGGGGCCCCAAGAGACCCAGTACTTC. It encodes CASSLAGGPQETQYF.

V gene TRBV9 combines with J gene TRBJ1-1; D gene ambiguous. The CDR3 loop spans 15 amino acids. Per germline, CDR1 SGDLS and CDR2 YYNGEE. Trimming cost V 0 bases and J 5 bases, with 14 bases left between them. This CDR3 is CASSVGSSEWTEAFF. The CDR3, as DNA: TGTGCCAGCAGCGTAGGGAGTTCAGAGTGGACTGAAGCTTTCTTT.

Only one count was recorded for this clone. The chain combines TRBV27 with TRBJ2-1, with a tentative D call TRBD2 (6 bases). The CDR3 is made up of 18 amino acids. Trimming removed 4 bases from V and 0 bases from J, with 19 bases in between. The germline V gene encodes CDR1 MNHEY and CDR2 SMNVEV (reference sequence). CDR3 in amino acids: CASSSRAGGTSSYNEQFF. The CDR3 bases are TGTGCCAGCAGTTCCCGGGCTGGCGGGACGAGCTCCTACAATGAGCAGTTCTTC.

The V gene is TRBV30, the J gene TRBJ2-1; 10 bases align to TRBD1. Germline values: CDR1 GTSNPN, CDR2 SVGIG (reference sequence). The CDR3 loop spans 16 amino acids. The V and J ends lost 1 base and 4 bases, in that order; junction bases with no gene match: 7. The CDR3 is CAWSGQGARTYNEQFF. DNA for the CDR3: TGTGCCTGGAGTGGACAGGGGGCTAGAACTTACAATGAGCAGTTCTTC.

This clone has only one observation. This chain links TRBV18 with TRBJ2-7; D remains ambiguous. CDR1 is KGHSH and CDR2 is LQKENI in the germline V gene. The CDR3 extends over 15 amino acids. The ends were cut back, 1 base at V and 3 bases at J, with 13 bases in the middle. CDR3 protein: CASSPRGLDLYEQYF. The CDR3 coding sequence is TGTGCCAGCTCACCACGAGGATTAGACCTCTACGAGCAGTACTTC.

This chain links TRBV9 with TRBJ2-7, with 9 bases lining up with TRBD2. The CDR3 consists of 16 residues. The V gene's germline CDR1 is SGDLS and CDR2 YYNGEE. The V gene end was trimmed by 7 bases and the J gene end by 3 bases; junction bases not matched to a gene: 14. The CDR3 is CASHKGGSGGIYEQYF. The DNA for the CDR3 is TGTGCCAGCCATAAGGGAGGTAGCGGGGGAATCTACGAGCAGTACTTC.

This clone appeared once. This sequence joins TRBV27 and TRBJ1-1, with D possibly TRBD1 on 5 matching bases. Germline CDR1 reads MNHEY; CDR2 reads SMNVEV (reference sequence). V was clipped by 3 bases and J by 0 bases, with 8 bases between them. This CDR3 contains 14 residues. CDR3 region: CASSFGGVNTEAFF. The DNA of the CDR3 is TGTGCCAGCAGTTTTGGGGGAGTGAACACTGAAGCTTTCTTT.

The rearrangement links TRBV12-3 or TRBV12-4 to TRBJ1-6; a weak D match, TRBD1 (6 bases). This CDR3 contains 13 residues. V gave up 3 bases and J gave up 8 bases, with 8 bases separating them. The CDR3 DNA follows: TGTGCCAGCAGTTTGGGGGCGGATTCACCCCTCCACTTT. This sequence encodes CASSLGADSPLHF.

The rearrangement links TRBV3-1 (or the pseudogene TRBV3-2) to TRBJ1-5; possibly TRBD1 for D (6 bases). With 0 bases removed from V and 2 bases from J, the gap between germline ends came to 14 bases. From germline, CDR1 is LGHDT and CDR2 YNNKEL (reference sequence). The CDR3 has 17 amino acids. In nucleotides, the CDR3 is TGTGCCAGCAGCCAAGAAGCAGGGGTGGAGGGCAATCAGCCCCAGCATTTT. The encoded protein is CASSQEAGVEGNQPQHF.

The chain has TRBV7-8 and TRBJ2-7; 7 nucleotides align to TRBD2. Germline V lookup: CDR1 SGHVS, CDR2 FQNEAQ. The CDR3 is made up of 13 amino acids. J lost 3 bases, V lost 5 bases, and 4 bases had no gene match. The CDR3 here is CASSRTSVYEQYF. Written as DNA, the CDR3 is TGTGCCAGCAGCCGAACTAGCGTCTACGAGCAGTACTTC.